A single sample is the source of the 14 T cell receptor beta chains below, sequenced in a study of control samples from healthy donors and cancer patients. Data came from immunoSEQ multiplex PCR; TCRdb stores just in-frame clones and leaves some out. The table lists tens of thousands of clones, 75% to 85% of them singletons. The sample taken for sequencing was blood. The origin of the receptors is a man between 60 and 75 years old in good health.

DNA of the CDR3: TGTGCCAGCAGCTTGCAGGGCTACGAGCAGTACTTC. Protein product: CASSLQGYEQYF. The rearrangement links TRBV5-8 to TRBJ2-7; D is possibly TRBD1 (5 bases). CDR1 is SGHTS and CDR2 is YDEGEE in the germline V gene. The CDR3 runs to 12 residues. V lost 1 base and J lost 3, with 5 bases in between.

A single count supports this clone. This chain joins TRBV19 and TRBJ2-5, with D uncertain. V dropped 6 bases and J dropped 0 bases, with 5 bases sitting between them. This CDR3 has 12 residues. Looked up from germline, CDR1 is LNHDA and CDR2 is SQIVND (reference sequence). This CDR3 is CASRGYQETQYF. The CDR3 DNA reads TGTGCCAGTAGAGGGTACCAAGAGACCCAGTACTTC.

Here the CDR3 reads CASSPQSGNTEAFF. The CDR3 DNA sequence: TGTGCCAGCTCACCACAGAGCGGGAACACTGAAGCTTTCTTT. The genes are TRBV18 and TRBJ1-1; D is ambiguous. This CDR3 is built from 14 residues. Germline V gene sequence: CDR1 KGHSH, CDR2 LQKENI. V shed 1 base and J shed 1 base, with 7 bases lying between them.

CDR3 coding DNA: TGTGCCAGCAGCTCCGACAGGGCGAACGGGGAGCTGTTTTTT. Its translation: CASSSDRANGELFF. The chain recombines TRBV7-9 with TRBJ2-2, with 7 bases that match TRBD1. The V gene's germline CDR1 is SEHNR and CDR2 FQNEAQ (reference sequence). V was clipped by 4 bases and J by 7 bases; unmatched bases: 6. The CDR3 length is 14 residues.

The V and J genes are TRBV7-3 and TRBJ2-3; TRBD2 matches at 10 bases. Germline lookup yields CDR1 SGHTA and CDR2 FQGTGA. V trimming: 5 bases; J trimming: 2 bases; junction bases outside the gene matches: 7. This CDR3 has 16 amino acids. CDR3 nucleotide sequence: TGTGCCAGCAGCCAAGGCACTAGCGGGATCACAGATACGCAGTATTTT. This translates into CASSQGTSGITDTQYF. Full variable domain (missing parts from reference TRBV7-3 and TRBJ2-3): GAGVSQTPSNKVTEKGKYVELRCDPISGHTALYWYRQSLGQGPEFLIYFQGTGAADDSGLPNDRFFAVRPEGSVSTLKIQRTERGDSAVYLCASSQGTSGITDTQYFGPGTRLTVL.

This chain uses TRBV7-8 with TRBJ2-7; 9 bases agree with TRBD1. There are 17 residues in the CDR3. V lost 3 bases and J lost 4; bases outside the gene matches: 13. Germline values: CDR1 SGHVS, CDR2 FQNEAQ. The CDR3 nucleotides read TGTGCCAGCAGCTTGGGTGGGTTCTTAGGACAGGGGTACGAGCAGTACTTC. The encoded protein is CASSLGGFLGQGYEQYF.

J is TRBJ2-7 and V is TRBV7-3; TRBD2 might be the D (6 bases). Trimming left V 5 bases short and J 2 bases short, with 16 bases between. CDR3 length equals 15 residues. Per germline, CDR1 SGHTA and CDR2 FQGTGA. CDR3 DNA sequence: TGTGCCAGCAGCCCCTTGGCTAGCGTTACCTACGAGCAGTACTTC. Protein: CASSPLASVTYEQYF.

J is TRBJ1-5 and V is TRBV11-2; possible D gene TRBD1, 5 bases. Germline loops: CDR1 SGHAT, CDR2 FQNNGV. V lost 4 bases to trimming and J lost 3 bases, with 7 bases between them. This CDR3 comprises 13 residues. CDR3 sequence: CASSWDHNQPQHF. In DNA form, the CDR3 reads TGTGCCAGCAGCTGGGACCACAATCAGCCCCAGCATTTT.

Only one count was recorded for this clone. The chain joins TRBV2 to TRBJ1-1, with unresolved D. Germline CDR1 is SNHLY and CDR2 is FYNNEI. The V and J ends lost 4 bases and 8 bases respectively, with 11 bases between them. The CDR3 totals 12 residues. The CDR3 sequence: CASSVLGLEAFF. DNA of the CDR3: TGTGCCAGCAGTGTATTGGGCTTGGAAGCTTTCTTT.

CDR3 in DNA: TGCGCCAGCAGCGCGGGACCGAACTCCTACGAGCAGTACTTC. Residues: CASSAGPNSYEQYF. The chain combines TRBV5-1 with TRBJ2-7; a weak D match, TRBD2 (6 bases). This CDR3 is 14 amino acids long. Trimming took 4 bases from V and 0 from J, leaving 11 bases between them. Per the germline V gene, CDR1 is SGHRS and CDR2 is YFSETQ.

This clone was detected only once. Other DNA sequences in this sample translate to the same CDR3. The chain combines TRBV15 with TRBJ2-7; 8 bases line up with TRBD1. This CDR3 spans 14 amino acids. Trimming cost V 0 bases and J 4 bases; bases outside gene matches: 2. Germline lookup yields CDR1 LNHNV and CDR2 YYDKDF (reference sequence). DNA of the CDR3: TGTGCCACCAGCAGAGACAGGGGGCCTTACGAGCAGTACTTC. Protein product: CATSRDRGPYEQYF.

This chain joins TRBV7-2 and TRBJ2-3, with D unresolved. There are 14 residues in the CDR3. CDR1 SGHTA and CDR2 FQGNSA come from the germline V gene. V shed 1 base and J shed 2 bases, with 7 bases lying between them. The CDR3 here is CASSLGQSTDTQYF. The CDR3 nucleotides are TGTGCCAGCAGCTTAGGTCAATCCACAGATACGCAGTATTTT.

This clone was recorded a few times. CDR3 in amino acids: CASSQELEYTQYF. The CDR3, as DNA: TGCGCCAGCAGCCAAGAGTTAGAGTATACGCAGTATTTT. This chain links TRBV4-3 with TRBJ2-3, with unresolved D. The V gene's germline CDR1 is LGHNA and CDR2 YSLEER. CDR3 length equals 13 residues. Trimming shortened V by 0 bases and J by 7 bases, and 8 bases separated the two germline ends.

This chain uses TRBV7-2 with TRBJ1-5, with D unresolved. Trimming removed 6 bases at V and 2 bases at J, with 8 bases between. The CDR3 covers 13 residues. Germline CDR1 SGHTA, CDR2 FQGNSA. Written as DNA, the CDR3 is TGTGCCAGCAGGAGACCCGGCAATCAGCCCCAGCATTTT. The encoded protein is CASRRPGNQPQHF.